These 23 T cell receptor beta chains came from one sample sequenced in a study of beta chain features in type 1 diabetes. General study findings and limits: Shorter TCRB CDR3s, moderately but significantly so, were found in Type 1 diabetes patients in all four CD4+ subsets.

Investigators reverse transcribed all isolated RNA, so they sequenced expressed TCRB transcripts. Clones were read by immunoSEQ multiplex PCR, and TCRdb kept only the in-frame ones, dropping some. The data hold hundreds of thousands of clones, with 10% to 15% observed a single time. Their target antigens are unknown. Sequenced material: naive CD4+ T cells from blood. Source of these receptors: a woman aged 18-29 years with type 1 diabetes.

This clone appeared once. This chain connects TRBV4-3 to TRBJ2-3; 7 positions match TRBD1. The CDR3 contains 20 residues. V shed 0 bases, J shed 3 bases, and the junction held 18 bases outside the gene matches. Germline V gene data show CDR1 as LGHNA and CDR2 as YSLEER. The CDR3 DNA follows: TGCGCCAGCAGCCAAGACTACGGGGTAGGGGGCCACGTTGTGACAGATACGCAGTATTTT. Translation: CASSQDYGVGGHVVTDTQYF.

This clone was seen a handful of times. This chain uses TRBV4-3 with TRBJ2-7, with a tentative D call TRBD2 (6 bases). The germline V and J ends were trimmed by 3 bases and 2 bases, with 14 bases remaining between them. The V gene's germline CDR1 is LGHNA and CDR2 YSLEER. The CDR3 covers 15 residues. In DNA, the CDR3 is TGCGCCAGCAGCCACCAGGACCTAGCGCCCTACGAGCAGTACTTC. Translation gives CASSHQDLAPYEQYF.

This clone was found a few times. The V gene is TRBV30, the J gene TRBJ1-5; no reliable D call. Deletions cut 5 bases from V and 5 bases from J, with 13 bases between. The CDR3 has 13 amino acids. CDR1 GTSNPN and CDR2 SVGIG come from the germline V gene (reference sequence). The CDR3, as DNA: TGTGCCTGGGAAGCGGACCGGTATCAGCCCCAGCATTTT. Protein: CAWEADRYQPQHF.

V and J are TRBV11-2 and TRBJ2-7; the D gene is possibly TRBD1 (6 bases). The germline gives CDR1 SGHAT, CDR2 FQNNGV. The CDR3 sequence is 15 residues long. Trimming removed 2 bases at V and 2 bases at J, with 13 bases between. CDR3 sequence: CASSLSTGRAYEQYF. CDR3 DNA: TGTGCCAGCAGCTTATCTACAGGGAGAGCCTACGAGCAGTACTTC. Together with reference TRBV11-2 and TRBJ2-7, the CDR3 gives the full variable domain: EAGVAQSPRYKIIEKRQSVAFWCNPISGHATLYWYQQILGQGPKLLIQFQNNGVVDDSQLPKDRFSAERLKGVDSTLKIQPAKLEDSAVYLCASSLSTGRAYEQYFGPGTRLTVT.

V and J are TRBV11-2 and TRBJ2-3, with 14 bases identical to TRBD2. After removal of 5 bases from V and 5 bases from J, the junction contained 3 bases not matched to a gene. CDR1 is SGHAT, CDR2 FQNNGV, per germline. The CDR3 is 15 residues long. DNA of the CDR3: TGTGCCAGCAGCGGACTAGCGGGGGGACTAGATACGCAGTATTTT. Protein: CASSGLAGGLDTQYF. Combining the CDR3 with reference TRBV11-2 and TRBJ2-3 gives the whole variable domain EAGVAQSPRYKIIEKRQSVAFWCNPISGHATLYWYQQILGQGPKLLIQFQNNGVVDDSQLPKDRFSAERLKGVDSTLKIQPAKLEDSAVYLCASSGLAGGLDTQYFGPGTRLTVL.

The chain recombines TRBV9 with TRBJ2-7; D might be TRBD1 (6 bases). Trimming took off 2 bases at V and 0 bases at J, with 9 bases between the two ends. Germline CDR1 and CDR2: SGDLS and YYNGEE. The CDR3 is made up of 14 amino acids. Here the CDR3 DNA reads TGTGCCAGCAGCGTTGACAGGAGCTCCTACGAGCAGTACTTC. Amino acid sequence: CASSVDRSSYEQYF.

The table lists this clone with a few counts. The CDR3 nucleotides are TGCAGTGCGGCTCCGGGACACAGGAACACTGAAGCTTTCTTT. Its translation is CSAAPGHRNTEAFF. The V gene is TRBV29-1, the J gene TRBJ1-1, with a possible D match to TRBD1 (6 bases). This CDR3 is 14 amino acids long. Germline-derived CDR1 and CDR2 are SQVTM and ANQGSEA. Drawing the rest from reference TRBV29-1 and TRBJ1-1, the complete variable domain is SAVISQKPSRDICQRGTSLTIQCQVDSQVTMMFWYRQQPGQSLTLIATANQGSEATYESGFVIDKFPISRPNLTFSTLTVSNMSPEDSSIYLCSAAPGHRNTEAFFGQGTRLTVV.

The sample holds a few counts of this clone. The chain carries TRBV2 and TRBJ1-6; D uncertain. This CDR3 has 12 amino acids. The V gene lost 3 bases and the J gene lost 8 bases, with 5 bases spanning the gap. Germline CDR1 and CDR2: SNHLY and FYNNEI. The CDR3 region has the DNA TGTGCCAGCAGTGATTCCGATTCACCCCTCCACTTT. Translating gives CASSDSDSPLHF.

The chain carries TRBV7-9 and TRBJ2-7, with D possibly being TRBD1 (5 bases). Trimming removed 5 bases from V and 2 bases from J, with 13 bases in between. CDR3 size: 14 residues. CDR1 SEHNR and CDR2 FQNEAQ come from the germline V gene (reference sequence). In DNA form, the CDR3 reads TGTGCCAGCAGCCGACTCGACAGAGCCTACGAGCAGTACTTC. As protein: CASSRLDRAYEQYF.

This sequence joins TRBV29-1 and TRBJ2-1, with a possible D match to TRBD2 (5 bases). Germline loops: CDR1 SQVTM, CDR2 ANQGSEA. V dropped 6 bases and J dropped 0 bases, with 15 bases sitting between them. CDR3 length equals 15 residues. CDR3: CSVPGGSSSYNEQFF. CDR3 nucleotide sequence: TGCAGCGTGCCCGGCGGGTCGAGCTCCTACAATGAGCAGTTCTTC.

This clone came up a few times. The chain has TRBV7-2 and TRBJ2-7; 13 positions match TRBD2. There are 17 residues in the CDR3. Germline-derived CDR1 and CDR2 are SGHTA and FQGNSA. The trim removed 2 bases at V and 6 bases at J, leaving 10 bases unmatched. The CDR3 is CASSLSLGLAGPREQYF. The CDR3 region has the DNA TGTGCCAGCAGCTTAAGTCTGGGACTAGCGGGACCGCGCGAGCAGTACTTC.

The CDR3 bases are TGTGCCAGCAGCTCACTAGCGGGAGGGGGTAATGAGCAGTTCTTC. Residues: CASSSLAGGGNEQFF. The J gene is TRBJ2-1, the V gene TRBV5-4; 13 nucleotides agree with TRBD2. This CDR3 comprises 15 residues. V lost 3 bases to trimming and J lost 7 bases; unmatched junction nucleotides: 4. Germline lookup yields CDR1 SGHNT and CDR2 YYREEE (reference sequence).

The V call is TRBV27, the J call TRBJ2-7, with 13 bases matching TRBD2. The V segment lost 6 bases and the J segment 5 bases; nucleotides outside the gene matches: 7. Germline loops: CDR1 MNHEY, CDR2 SMNVEV (reference sequence). The CDR3 runs to 15 residues. The CDR3 loop reads CASRKLAGGFHEQYF. CDR3 DNA sequence: TGTGCCAGCAGGAAACTAGCGGGAGGGTTCCACGAGCAGTACTTC.

V gene TRBV30 combines with J gene TRBJ2-7, with 9 bases lining up with TRBD2. The V gene's germline CDR1 is GTSNPN and CDR2 SVGIG (reference sequence). This CDR3 is built from 16 residues. V was pared by 3 bases and J by 6 bases, with 15 bases of the junction left unmatched. As DNA, the CDR3 is TGTGCCTGGAGCTCCTTCCCCGGGACTAGCTTGGGCGAGCAGTACTTC. This codes for CAWSSFPGTSLGEQYF.

About this clone itself: The sample has other DNA sequences that encode this CDR3 too. CDR3 DNA: TGTGCCAGCTCACCACCTGGACTAGCGGGCGCCTACGAGCAGTACTTC. Encoded protein: CASSPPGLAGAYEQYF. This rearrangement joins TRBV18 to TRBJ2-7; the match to TRBD2 covers 11 bases. After removal of 0 bases from V and 2 bases from J, the junction contained 3 bases not matched to a gene. Germline CDR1 reads KGHSH; CDR2 reads LQKENI. The CDR3 is made up of 16 amino acids.

This chain uses TRBV29-1 with TRBJ2-6, with unresolved D. This CDR3 has 16 residues. The V end lost 4 bases, the J end lost 0 bases, and 13 bases lay between the germline ends. In germline, CDR1 is SQVTM, CDR2 ANQGSEA. The CDR3 protein is CSVVGVGSSGANVLTF. DNA of the CDR3: TGCAGCGTTGTCGGAGTGGGTAGCTCTGGGGCCAACGTCCTGACTTTC.

The gene calls are TRBV7-8 and TRBJ2-2; 10 nucleotides line up with TRBD1. Germline trimming cut 5 bases from V and 4 bases from J; bases unmatched to any gene: 7. The germline V gene encodes CDR1 SGHVS and CDR2 FQNEAQ. The CDR3 covers 16 residues. The CDR3 coding sequence is TGTGCCAGCAGCGGAGGGACAGGGGAGGGCACCGGGGAGCTGTTTTTT. Translating it yields CASSGGTGEGTGELFF.

CDR3 coding DNA: TGCGCCAGCAGCCAGGGACACCGGGACAGGATTTATGGCTACACCTTC. Translating gives CASSQGHRDRIYGYTF. The chain has TRBV4-3 and TRBJ1-2; TRBD1 aligns across 8 bases. V was clipped by 3 bases and J by 5 bases; unmatched bases: 11. Germline V gene sequence: CDR1 LGHNA, CDR2 YSLEER. The CDR3 sequence is 16 residues long.

This clone was counted only a few times. The rearrangement joins TRBV4-3 to TRBJ2-5; TRBD1 aligns across 7 bases. This CDR3 spans 18 amino acids. Germline assignment: CDR1 LGHNA and CDR2 YSLEER. The J segment lost 1 base and the V segment lost 1 base, leaving 12 bases of the junction unmatched. CDR3 sequence reads: CASSQAQIGTDTQETQYF. CDR3 DNA sequence: TGCGCCAGCAGCCAAGCCCAGATTGGGACAGACACCCAAGAGACCCAGTACTTC.

The chain uses TRBV4-1 and TRBJ2-1; D may be TRBD2 (5 bases). This CDR3 has 13 amino acids. Germline assignment: CDR1 MGHRA and CDR2 YSYEKL. Trimming stripped 3 bases from V and 8 bases from J, with 11 bases between. The DNA for the CDR3 is TGCGCCAGCAGCCAGCCGACGGAGGATGAGCAGTTCTTC. This gives the protein CASSQPTEDEQFF.

This clone showed up just a few times. The chain's CDR3 is CASSQSATGADTQYF. The CDR3 DNA sequence: TGCGCCAGCAGCCAGTCGGCTACGGGAGCTGATACGCAGTATTTT. The J gene is TRBJ2-3, the V gene TRBV4-3; a weak D match, TRBD2 (6 bases). Per germline, CDR1 LGHNA and CDR2 YSLEER. V shed 3 bases and J shed 6 bases, with 16 bases lying between them. The CDR3 is 15 residues long.

V gene TRBV4-3 combines with J gene TRBJ1-3; D might be TRBD1 (6 bases). Trimming took 0 bases from V and 0 from J, leaving 15 bases between them. Germline-derived CDR1 and CDR2 are LGHNA and YSLEER. The CDR3 loop spans 18 amino acids. CDR3 amino acids: CASSQDLQGGNSGNTIYF. The CDR3 nucleotides are TGCGCCAGCAGCCAAGATCTACAGGGAGGGAACTCTGGAAACACCATATATTTT.

This clone was counted only a few times. V gene TRBV9 combines with J gene TRBJ1-1; 8 positions agree with TRBD1. With 0 bases clipped from V and 8 bases from J, the junction kept 3 bases outside the gene matches. The CDR3 length is 13 residues. Germline V gene data show CDR1 as SGDLS and CDR2 as YYNGEE. CDR3 protein: CASSVVDRAEAFF. DNA for the CDR3: TGTGCCAGCAGCGTAGTGGACAGGGCCGAAGCTTTCTTT.